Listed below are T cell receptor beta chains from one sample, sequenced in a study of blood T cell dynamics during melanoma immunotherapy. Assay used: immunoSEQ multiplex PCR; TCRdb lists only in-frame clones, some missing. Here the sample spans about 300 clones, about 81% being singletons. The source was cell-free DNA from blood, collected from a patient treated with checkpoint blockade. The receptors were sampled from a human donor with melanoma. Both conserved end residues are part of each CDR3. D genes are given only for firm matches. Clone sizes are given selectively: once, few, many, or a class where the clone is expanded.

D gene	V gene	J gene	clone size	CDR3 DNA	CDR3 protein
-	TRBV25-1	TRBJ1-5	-	TGTGCCAGCAGTGGGGGATCTCAAAATCAGCCCCAGCATTTT	CASSGGSQNQPQHF
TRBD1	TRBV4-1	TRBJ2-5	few	TGCGCCAGCAGCTACCGGGACAGGGAGCAAGAGACCCAGTACTTC	CASSYRDREQETQYF
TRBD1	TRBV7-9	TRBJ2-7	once	TGTGCCAGCAGCCCAGGGGGACCGCTGGAGCAGTACTTC	CASSPGGPLEQYF
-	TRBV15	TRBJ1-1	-	TGTGCCACCAGCAGCTTCAGGGCGACTGAAGCTTTCTTT	CATSSFRATEAFF
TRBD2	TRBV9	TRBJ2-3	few	TGTGCCAGCAGCCCCAGCGGGGGCAGCACAGATACGCAGTATTTT	CASSPSGGSTDTQYF
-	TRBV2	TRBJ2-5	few	TGTGCCAGCAGTGAATGGACAGACAAAGAGACCCAGTACTTC	CASSEWTDKETQYF
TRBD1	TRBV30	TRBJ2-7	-	TGTGCCTGGAGTGTAAAGGGGGCAAGTTACGAGCAGTACTTC	CAWSVKGASYEQYF
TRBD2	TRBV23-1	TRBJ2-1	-	TGCGCCAGCCTAAGGGGGGGCGGGAGGAATGAGCAGTTCTTC	CASLRGGGRNEQFF
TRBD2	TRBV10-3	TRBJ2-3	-	TGTGCCTCACGGGGGGGCGAAGATACGCAGTATTTT	CASRGGEDTQYF
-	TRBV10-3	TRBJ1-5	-	TGTGCCATCAGTGAGGACCTAAGCCAGCCCCAGCATTTT	CAISEDLSQPQHF
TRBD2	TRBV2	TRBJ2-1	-	TGTGCCAGCAGTGAAGCCCAGCGGGAGGCGGACGAGCAGTTCTTC	CASSEAQREADEQFF
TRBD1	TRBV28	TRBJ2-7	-	TGTGCCAGCAGTTTGACCCTTCGACAGGGAACCGAGCAGTACTTC	CASSLTLRQGTEQYF
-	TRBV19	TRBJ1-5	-	TGTGCCAGTAGTATAGATCCGGCAGCCCCCGGCGGGAGCAATCAGCCCCAGCATTTT	CASSIDPAAPGGSNQPQHF
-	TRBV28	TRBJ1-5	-	TGTGCCAGCAGCCTAGACAGCCCTTTCAGCCAGCCCCAGCATTTT	CASSLDSPFSQPQHF
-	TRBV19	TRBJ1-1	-	TGTGCCAGTAGAGCGGGGGGGAGGAACACTGAAGCTTTCTTT	CASRAGGRNTEAFF
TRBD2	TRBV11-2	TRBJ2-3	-	TGTGCCAGCAGCTACCTAGCGGGGGGGCCTGGAGATACGCAGTATTTT	CASSYLAGGPGDTQYF
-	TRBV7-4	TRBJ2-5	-	TGTGCCAGCAGCTCCTTCGGGGGCCCGTACCAAGAGACCCAGTACTTC	CASSSFGGPYQETQYF
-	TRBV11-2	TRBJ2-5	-	TGTGCCAGCAGCCCCTCCGGGGGCACAGAGACCCAGTACTTC	CASSPSGGTETQYF
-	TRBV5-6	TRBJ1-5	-	TGTGCCAGCAGCTGGGGGGGTATGGTCAATCAGCCCCAGCATTTT	CASSWGGMVNQPQHF
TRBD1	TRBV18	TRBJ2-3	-	TGTGCCAGCTCACCACCGTTGACAGGGACAGATACGCAGTATTTT	CASSPPLTGTDTQYF
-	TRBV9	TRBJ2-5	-	TGTGCCAGCAGCGTAGGCCCGGGACTTCAAGAGACCCAGTACTTC	CASSVGPGLQETQYF
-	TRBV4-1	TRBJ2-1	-	TGCGCCAGCAGCCCCACGAGCTCCTACAATGAGCAGTTCTTC	CASSPTSSYNEQFF
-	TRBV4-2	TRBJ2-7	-	TGTGCCAGCAGCCAAGATCTCAATAGTCCGCGTGAGCAGTACTTC	CASSQDLNSPREQYF
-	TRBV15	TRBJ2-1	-	TGTGCCACCAGCAGAGCCTTTGGACAGGAGCAGTTCTTC	CATSRAFGQEQFF
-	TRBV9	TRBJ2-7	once	TGTGCCAGCAGTATCGGGGGTAGCTCCTACGAGCAGTACTTC	CASSIGGSSYEQYF
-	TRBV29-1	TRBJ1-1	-	TGCAGCGCGAAAGGCTCTAGGACTGAAGCTTTCTTT	CSAKGSRTEAFF
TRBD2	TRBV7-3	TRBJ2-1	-	TGTGCCAGCAGCCAGACTAGCGGGAGACGTAATGAGCAGTTCTTC	CASSQTSGRRNEQFF
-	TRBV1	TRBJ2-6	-	TGCACCAGCAGTCTCAATTGTTTGTGGGCCAACGTCCTGACTTTC	CTSSLNCLWANVLTF
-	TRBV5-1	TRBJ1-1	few	TGCGCCAGCAGCTTGCCAGGGACCCCTGAAGCTTTCTTT	CASSLPGTPEAFF
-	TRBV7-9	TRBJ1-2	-	TGTGCCAGCAGCTCGTGCAAATACCATGGGACCTATGGCTACACCTTC	CASSSCKYHGTYGYTF
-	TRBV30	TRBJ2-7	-	TGTGCCTGGAGTGTAAAAGGTCAGTCCTACGAGCAGTACTTC	CAWSVKGQSYEQYF
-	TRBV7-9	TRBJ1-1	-	TGTGCCAGCAGCTTACTCACTGAAGCTTTCTTT	CASSLLTEAFF
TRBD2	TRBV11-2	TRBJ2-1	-	TGTGCCAGCAGCTTAGCTATGGTAGCGGGAGTTGGTGAGCAGTTCTTC	CASSLAMVAGVGEQFF
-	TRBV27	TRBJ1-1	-	TGTGCCAGCAGTTTATGGAAGGTCGGTGGCACTGAAGCTTTCTTT	CASSLWKVGGTEAFF
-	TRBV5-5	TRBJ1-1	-	TGTGCCAGCAGCCCACGGACAGACATGAACACTGAAGCTTTCTTT	CASSPRTDMNTEAFF
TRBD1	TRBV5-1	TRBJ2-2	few	TGCGCCAGCAGCTGGACAGGGGCGAACACCGGGGAGCTGTTTTTT	CASSWTGANTGELFF
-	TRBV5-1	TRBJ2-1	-	TGCGCCAGCAGCCTAATGACGATAGGGTACAATGAGCAGTTCTTC	CASSLMTIGYNEQFF
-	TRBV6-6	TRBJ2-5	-	TGTGCCAGCAGTCCCGACTGGGAAGAGACCCAGTACTTC	CASSPDWEETQYF
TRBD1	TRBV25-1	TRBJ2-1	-	TGTGCCAGCAGTGTGGGCCCGGGACAGGGACAATACTACAATGAGCAGTTCTTC	CASSVGPGQGQYYNEQFF
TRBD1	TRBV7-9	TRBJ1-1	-	TGTGCCAGCAGCTTAGTTAGGCAGGGGGTTGAAGCTTTCTTT	CASSLVRQGVEAFF
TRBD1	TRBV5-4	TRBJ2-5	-	TGTGCCAGCAGCTTGGGACAGGGCCAAGAGACCCAGTACTTC	CASSLGQGQETQYF
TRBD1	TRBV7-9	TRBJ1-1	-	TGTGCCAGCAGCTCAGGGGGCGCGGGGAACACTGAAGCTTTCTTT	CASSSGGAGNTEAFF
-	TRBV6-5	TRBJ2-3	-	TGTGCCAGCAGTTACTCAGGCGGGGCAGATACGCAGTATTTT	CASSYSGGADTQYF
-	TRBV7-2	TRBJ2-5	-	TGTGCCAGCAGTCCCGGGACCCCTGGGGAGACCCAGTACTTC	CASSPGTPGETQYF
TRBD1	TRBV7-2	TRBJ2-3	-	TGTGCCAGCAGCTCCCGGACAGGGGGGTCAGATACGCAGTATTTT	CASSSRTGGSDTQYF
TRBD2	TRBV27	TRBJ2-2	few	TGTGCCAGCAGACCCCTCTCAGCGGGGATCACCGGGGAGCTGTTTTTT	CASRPLSAGITGELFF
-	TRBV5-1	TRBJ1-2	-	TGCGCCAGCAGCTTCTCAGGGACCAAAGATGGCTACACCTTC	CASSFSGTKDGYTF
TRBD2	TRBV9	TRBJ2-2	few	TGTGCCAGCAGGGGGGGACTAGCGGGACCTACGAACACCGGGGAGCTGTTTTTT	CASRGGLAGPTNTGELFF
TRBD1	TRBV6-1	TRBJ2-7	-	TGTGCCAGCAGTGAAATGGCCGGGACAGGGTACGAGCAGTACTTC	CASSEMAGTGYEQYF
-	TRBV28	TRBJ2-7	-	TGTGCCAGCAGTTTACTAGGCAGTGTGCGCGAGCAGTACTTC	CASSLLGSVREQYF